Reported below is one T cell receptor beta chain. Antigen specificity is unknown. Profiled with immunoSEQ multiplex PCR; TCRdb holds only in-frame clones, not every one. The sample contains some 700,000 clones, about nine tenths of which appear only once. Free of recent acute infections or vaccinations, the donors were healthy HIV-negative adults. With 6 bases removed from V and 2 bases from J, the gap between germline ends came to 3 bases. This CDR3 spans 10 amino acids. In germline, CDR1 is SQVTM, CDR2 ANQGSEA. The data were taken from a study of shared clonotypes between healthy human individuals. Study-level findings and limits: The four-donor shared clonotypes exceeded non-shared clonotypes in generation probability, with non-shared ones scoring lower. Generally, estimated richness proved larger in naive subsets than it did in memory subsets.

The chain has TRBV29-1 and TRBJ2-3; D not resolved. The source material was memory CD8+ T cells from PBMCs. Noted subset: CD45RO+ cells pooled with CCR7-negative TemRA cells. This clonotype was obtained from a man between 18 and 29 years old in good health. Some clones in this sample may be carry-over from other donors' samples. CDR3 DNA sequence: TGCAGCGTGGACACAGATACGCAGTATTTT. Translated, it gives CSVDTDTQYF.